A single sample is the source of the 24 T cell receptor beta chains below, sequenced in a study of beta chain features in type 1 diabetes. Overall study findings and caveats: Moderate yet significant TCRB CDR3 shortening was seen in Type 1 diabetes patients in all four CD4+ subsets.

Antigen specificity for these receptors is unknown. TCRB transcripts that were expressed got sequenced, as all of the isolated RNA had been reverse transcribed. Measured with immunoSEQ multiplex PCR; TCRdb has only the in-frame clones, and not every one. The table includes more than 300,000 clones, 9.6% detected once. Material: central memory CD4+ T cells from blood. Receptor source: a man aged 25 to 40 with type 1 diabetes.

This clone was detected a few times. This likely came from a read error, as a far larger clone is one base away. The CDR3 loop is CASSFQNYEQYF. For the CDR3, the DNA is TGTGCCAGCAGTTTTCAGAACTACGAGCAGTACTTC. The chain has TRBV6-6 and TRBJ2-7; D is unresolved. Looked up from germline, CDR1 is MNHNY and CDR2 is SVGAGI (reference sequence). The V end was cut by 4 bases, the J end by 3 bases, with 7 bases between. The CDR3 loop spans 12 amino acids.

V gene TRBV21-1 combines with J gene TRBJ2-6; the table names TRBD1, a call not compared with the DNA. TRBV21-1 is flagged as a pseudogene. This CDR3 has 17 residues. The CDR3 sequence is CAKGGGQGQSGANVLTF. DNA of the CDR3: TGTGCCAAAGGAGGCGGACAGGGGCAGTCTGGGGCCAACGTCCTGACTTTC.

This clone turned up a few times. V is TRBV5-1 and J is TRBJ2-5; 11 bases are a match to TRBD2. The V gene's germline CDR1 is SGHRS and CDR2 YFSETQ. The V gene end was trimmed by 4 bases and the J gene end by 0 bases; junction bases not matched to a gene: 2. There are 15 residues in the CDR3. In DNA, the CDR3 is TGCGCCAGCAGCAGGGGACTAGCGGACCAAGAGACCCAGTACTTC. This gives the protein CASSRGLADQETQYF.

J is TRBJ1-6 and V is TRBV7-8; 7 bases fit TRBD1. CDR3 length: 13 residues. The germline V gene has CDR1 SGHVS and CDR2 FQNEAQ. V was clipped by 6 bases and J by 5 bases; unmatched bases: 1. CDR3 bases: TGTGCCAGCAGGGGACAGAATAATTCACCCCTCCACTTT. Protein sequence: CASRGQNNSPLHF.

In this sample, this clone turned up a few times. The gene calls are TRBV6-5 and TRBJ2-1, with TRBD1 matching 8 bases. The CDR3 loop spans 16 amino acids. Germline CDR1 and CDR2: MNHEY and SVGAGI. Trimming cost V 4 bases and J 10 bases; bases outside gene matches: 15. The CDR3 region has the DNA TGTGCCAGCAGTTCCTCCGGGACAGGACTAATATCGGAGCAGTTCTTC. This codes for CASSSSGTGLISEQFF.

In DNA form, the CDR3 reads TGTGCCAGCAGAGGGGTGGTGGATGGCTACACCTTC. Its protein product is CASRGVVDGYTF. This sequence joins TRBV28 and TRBJ1-2; D is possibly TRBD1 (5 bases). CDR1 and CDR2 (germline): MDHEN, SYDVKM. V was cut by 6 bases and J by 6 bases, with 11 bases left in between. The CDR3 spans 12 residues.

There are a few counts of this clone. The V gene is TRBV27, the J gene TRBJ2-7, with 8 bases aligning to TRBD1. Unmatched junction bases numbered 1, after V lost 11 bases and J lost 1 base. This CDR3 region has 11 residues. Germline V gene sequence: CDR1 MNHEY, CDR2 SMNVEV (reference sequence). The chain's CDR3 is CAGDRSYEQYF. The CDR3 DNA reads as TGTGCCGGGGACAGGTCCTACGAGCAGTACTTC.

The sample holds a few counts of this clone. The chain combines TRBV7-9 with TRBJ2-7, with D maybe TRBD1 (5 bases). Germline V gene lookup returns CDR1 SEHNR and CDR2 FQNEAQ (reference sequence). The germline V and J ends were trimmed by 5 bases and 3 bases, with 11 bases remaining between them. The CDR3 consists of 13 residues. The CDR3 DNA reads TGTGCCAGCAGCACTTCAGGGTTCTACGAGCAGTACTTC. It encodes CASSTSGFYEQYF.

The chain has TRBV5-4 and TRBJ2-7; 11 nucleotides align to TRBD1. This CDR3 has 16 amino acids. J was trimmed by 3 bases and V by 3 bases; bases with no gene match: 8. Germline V gene lookup returns CDR1 SGHNT and CDR2 YYREEE (reference sequence). The CDR3 region has the DNA TGTGCCAGCAGCTGGGGCGGGACAGGGGGTAGCTACGAGCAGTACTTC. Its protein is CASSWGGTGGSYEQYF.

This clone was seen more than once but under ten times. The chain links TRBV9 to TRBJ2-3; no clear D. The ends were cut back, 3 bases at V and 2 bases at J, with 7 bases in the middle. Germline V gives CDR1 SGDLS, CDR2 YYNGEE. The CDR3 runs to 13 residues. The CDR3 nucleotides are TGTGCCAGCAGCGCGGCGTTCACAGATACGCAGTATTTT. Translation gives CASSAAFTDTQYF.

CDR3 DNA: TGTGCCAGCAGCTTAGGCGGACAGGTCTATGGCTACACCTTC. Its translation: CASSLGGQVYGYTF. The chain links TRBV11-2 to TRBJ1-2; TRBD1 matches at 7 bases. The CDR3 has 14 amino acids. Germline V gene lookup returns CDR1 SGHAT and CDR2 FQNNGV. After removal of 1 base from V and 4 bases from J, the junction contained 3 bases not matched to a gene. The variable domain in full, with the rest retrieved from reference TRBV11-2 and TRBJ1-2, is EAGVAQSPRYKIIEKRQSVAFWCNPISGHATLYWYQQILGQGPKLLIQFQNNGVVDDSQLPKDRFSAERLKGVDSTLKIQPAKLEDSAVYLCASSLGGQVYGYTFGSGTRLTVV.

The rearrangement joins TRBV6-4 to TRBJ2-1; 12 positions match TRBD2. The germline gives CDR1 MRHNA, CDR2 SNTAGT. V trimming: 7 bases; J trimming: 9 bases; junction bases outside the gene matches: 1. The CDR3 runs to 12 residues. Written as DNA, the CDR3 is TGTGCCAGCAAACTAGCGGGAGGTGAGCAGTTCTTC. As protein: CASKLAGGEQFF.

J is TRBJ2-1 and V is TRBV7-8; weak D call: TRBD2 (5 bases). The CDR3 consists of 13 residues. Germline CDR1 reads SGHVS; CDR2 reads FQNEAQ. The germline V and J ends were trimmed by 5 bases and 5 bases, with 10 bases remaining between them. The DNA for the CDR3 is TGTGCCAGCAGCCTCCCGGGGAACAATGAGCAGTTCTTC. This sequence encodes CASSLPGNNEQFF. The full variable domain, with the rest looked up from reference TRBV7-8 and TRBJ2-1, is GAGVSQSPRYKVAKRGQDVALRCDPISGHVSLFWYQQALGQGPEFLTYFQNEAQLDKSGLPSDRFFAERPEGSVSTLKIQRTQQEDSAVYLCASSLPGNNEQFFGPGTRLTVL.

The sample holds many counts of this clone. This sequence joins TRBV29-1 and TRBJ2-1; weak D call: TRBD2 (5 bases). CDR1 and CDR2 (germline): SQVTM, ANQGSEA. The CDR3 has 14 residues. The V gene lost 6 bases and the J gene lost 6 bases, with 18 bases spanning the gap. The CDR3 loop reads CSVPKLEKGNEQFF. The CDR3 nucleotides are TGCAGCGTCCCTAAACTAGAAAAAGGCAATGAGCAGTTCTTC.

The chain has TRBV10-3 and TRBJ2-3, with 8 bases matching TRBD2. The CDR3 sequence is 15 residues long. J gave up 3 bases and V 6 bases, and 8 bases lay outside the gene matches. Looked up from germline, CDR1 is ENHRY and CDR2 is SYGVKD. CDR3 in amino acids: CAIRRGASGTDTQYF. In nucleotides, the CDR3 is TGTGCCATCAGGAGGGGGGCTAGCGGGACAGATACGCAGTATTTT.

The chain recombines TRBV14 with TRBJ2-3, with D hard to call. V gave up 4 bases and J gave up 6 bases, with 26 bases separating them. CDR3 length: 18 amino acids. CDR1 and CDR2 from the germline V gene are SGHDN and FVKESK. CDR3 region: CASSPLLGQTYSPDTQYF. CDR3 coding DNA: TGTGCCAGCAGCCCCCTGCTTGGGCAGACATACTCCCCGGATACGCAGTATTTT.

Of note for this clone: Other DNA sequences in the same sample also yield this CDR3. The chain uses TRBV11-2 and TRBJ2-2; the D gene is possibly TRBD1 (5 bases). Per the germline V gene, CDR1 is SGHAT and CDR2 is FQNNGV. V was pared by 1 base and J by 2 bases, with 8 bases between. The CDR3 extends over 15 amino acids. The CDR3 DNA reads TGTGCCAGCAGCTTAGGGACACCAAACACCGGGGAGCTGTTTTTT. Protein: CASSLGTPNTGELFF. The full variable domain, its missing parts supplied by reference TRBV11-2 and TRBJ2-2, is EAGVAQSPRYKIIEKRQSVAFWCNPISGHATLYWYQQILGQGPKLLIQFQNNGVVDDSQLPKDRFSAERLKGVDSTLKIQPAKLEDSAVYLCASSLGTPNTGELFFGEGSRLTVL.

The chain has TRBV19 and TRBJ2-3; D not certain. The CDR3 extends over 12 amino acids. Germline assignment: CDR1 LNHDA and CDR2 SQIVND (reference sequence). Trimming pared 3 bases from V and 4 bases from J, leaving 5 bases between. CDR3 protein: CASSILPDTQYF. The CDR3 nucleotides are TGTGCCAGTAGTATCCTCCCAGATACGCAGTATTTT.

This sequence joins TRBV9 and TRBJ2-2; no definite D call. Germline V CDR1 and CDR2: SGDLS, YYNGEE. Trimming removed 4 bases from V and 7 bases from J, with 14 bases in between. The CDR3 spans 14 residues. The CDR3 nucleotides read TGTGCCAGCAGCAAACGGTCTGAGATCGGGGAGCTGTTTTTT. Translation gives CASSKRSEIGELFF. The complete variable domain, with remaining parts taken from reference TRBV9 and TRBJ2-2, reads DSGVTQTPKHLITATGQRVTLRCSPRSGDLSVYWYQQSLDQGLQFLIQYYNGEERAKGNILERFSAQQFPDLHSELNLSSLELGDSALYFCASSKRSEIGELFFGEGSRLTVL.

The chain couples TRBV11-2 to TRBJ1-1; D gene ambiguous. V lost 0 bases and J lost 8, with 13 bases in between. This CDR3 has 14 residues. Per the germline V gene, CDR1 is SGHAT and CDR2 is FQNNGV. The CDR3 region has the DNA TGTGCCAGCAGCTTAGAGTTTATTCGGGCAGAAGCTTTCTTT. Translating it yields CASSLEFIRAEAFF.

This clone was seen more than once but under ten times. This chain links TRBV28 with TRBJ1-1; the D is unclear. This CDR3 has 14 residues. Trimming took 7 bases from V and 5 from J, leaving 17 bases between them. In germline, CDR1 is MDHEN, CDR2 SYDVKM. CDR3 loop: CASIQRPLRTEAFF. The CDR3 DNA is TGTGCCAGCATCCAGAGACCCCTAAGGACTGAAGCTTTCTTT.

The sample holds a few counts of this clone. The chain uses TRBV18 and TRBJ1-4; tentatively, D is TRBD1 (6 bases). V shed 3 bases and J shed 9 bases, with 17 bases lying between them. Per germline, CDR1 KGHSH and CDR2 LQKENI. This CDR3 comprises 15 residues. This CDR3 reads CASSPTGSESKKLFF. The CDR3 DNA reads as TGTGCCAGCTCACCTACAGGGAGTGAATCGAAAAAACTGTTTTTT.

The chain employs TRBV10-3 and TRBJ2-3; no definite D call. Germline-derived CDR1 and CDR2 are ENHRY and SYGVKD. This CDR3 comprises 15 residues. Trimming left V 0 bases short and J 0 bases short, with 7 bases between. CDR3 loop: CAISESDGSTDTQYF. CDR3 nucleotides: TGTGCCATCAGTGAGTCAGACGGTAGCACAGATACGCAGTATTTT.

This clone was seen a few times. This rearrangement joins TRBV18 to TRBJ1-5; D unclear. Trimming took 1 base from V and 5 from J, leaving 6 bases between them. CDR1 is KGHSH and CDR2 is LQKENI in the germline V gene. The CDR3 is 13 residues long. The CDR3 DNA reads as TGTGCCAGCTCACCACGTCCAGATCAGCCCCAGCATTTT. It is translated as CASSPRPDQPQHF. Drawing the rest from reference TRBV18 and TRBJ1-5, the complete variable domain is NAGVMQNPRHLVRRRGQEARLRCSPMKGHSHVYWYRQLPEEGLKFMVYLQKENIIDESGMPKERFSAEFPKEGPSILRIQQVVRGDSAAYFCASSPRPDQPQHFGDGTRLSIL.